This TCR beta chain was sequenced in a study of post-analysis software for immune sequencing data. Study context: Progressive-relapsing, secondary progressive and relapsing-remitting multiple sclerosis were among the disease courses included.

cDNA libraries for TCR beta contained unique molecular identifiers. TCRdb independently ran MiXCR on the PCR reads; one entry per CDR3 protein. Here the sample spans more than 350,000 distinct CDR3 sequences, approximately 37% being singletons. This clonotype was found a few times. Its specificity is unknown. V lost 1 base and J lost 5, with 12 bases in between. The CDR3 is 14 amino acids. Germline values: CDR1 SGHDT, CDR2 YYEEEE. Study-wide findings and caveats: TRBV5-6, TRBV5-1 and TRBV20-1 belonged to a set of about 5 TRBV segments that were more frequent in patients than controls. Same-batch preparations were strongly co-clustered by F measure. The normalized Chao1 diversity of multiple sclerosis patients was significantly lower than that of controls.

The TCR was taken from a girl aged 2 to 9 with multiple sclerosis. Sequenced sample: blood. The chain combines TRBV5-6 with TRBJ1-1; D remains unclear. CDR3 DNA sequence: TGTGCCAGCAGCTTGTTGCCCGGAGGTACTGAAGCTTTCTTT. Translated: CASSLLPGGTEAFF.